One and the same sample provided the 5 T cell receptor beta chains below, sequenced in a study of shared clonotypes between healthy human individuals. Only CD45RO-negative cells positively selected for CCR7 counted as naive CD8 cells, so terminally differentiated effector memory CD45RA+ cells were excluded. Method: immunoSEQ multiplex PCR; TCRdb's copy keeps in-frame clones and lacks some. This sample has hundreds of thousands of clones, with about 91% found just once. Sequencing used naive CD8+ T cells sorted from blood. Every receptor here comes from a man aged 30-40 years in good health.

Details on this clone: This sample includes further DNA sequences coding for the same CDR3. CDR3 amino acids: CASSVGGTDTQYF. In DNA, the CDR3 is TGTGCCAGCAGCGTTGGGGGCACAGATACGCAGTATTTT. The chain joins TRBV9 to TRBJ2-3, with unresolved D. CDR1 SGDLS and CDR2 YYNGEE come from the germline V gene. Trimming removed 2 bases from V and 1 base from J, with 5 bases in between. The CDR3 is made up of 13 amino acids.

The rearrangement joins TRBV7-6 to TRBJ2-2; TRBD2 matches 11 bases. The J segment lost 3 bases and the V segment lost 1 base, leaving 7 bases of the junction unmatched. Germline CDR1 is SGHVS and CDR2 is FNYEAQ. The CDR3 sequence is 18 residues long. In DNA, the CDR3 is TGTGCCAGCAGCTTAGATGGGCTAGCGGGAGGCTACACCGGGGAGCTGTTTTTT. It yields the protein CASSLDGLAGGYTGELFF.

The chain joins TRBV7-8 to TRBJ2-2; 11 bases fit TRBD1. CDR3 length: 14 amino acids. Germline trimming cut 8 bases from V and 6 bases from J; bases unmatched to any gene: 5. CDR1 is SGHVS and CDR2 is FQNEAQ in the germline V gene. The CDR3 DNA sequence: TGTGCCAGCTGGGTGGGACAGGGGGCCGGGGAGCTGTTTTTT. Translated: CASWVGQGAGELFF.

Only a few counts were recorded for this clone. The CDR3, as DNA: TGTGCCAGCAGTCGGGTTACGAACACTGAAGCTTTCTTT. Translation gives CASSRVTNTEAFF. The chain is built from TRBV27 and TRBJ1-1; D remains ambiguous. Germline-derived CDR1 and CDR2 are MNHEY and SMNVEV (reference sequence). The CDR3 length is 13 residues. Trimming pared 5 bases from V and 1 base from J, leaving 8 bases between.

The rearrangement joins TRBV5-1 to TRBJ1-4; TRBD1 matches at 10 bases. J lost 6 bases, V lost 0 bases, and 5 bases had no gene match. The germline V gene has CDR1 SGHRS and CDR2 YFSETQ. CDR3 size: 16 residues. The CDR3 spells CASSLETGGSDEKLFF. Here the CDR3 DNA reads TGCGCCAGCAGCTTGGAGACAGGGGGCTCGGATGAAAAACTGTTTTTT.